A selection of T cell receptor beta chains follows, all from one sample in a study of cytomegalovirus exposure and HLA in healthy donors. The method was immunoSEQ multiplex PCR; TCRdb's version includes in-frame clones alone and lacks a portion of them. The data contain 66,000 or so clones, approximately 97% of them singletons. The sample consisted of PBMCs. These receptors all come from a woman aged 18-35 years in good health and CMV-seropositive. Each CDR3 is given with its conserved first and last residue. The D gene is left open where the match is weak. Size is omitted from some rows. Given values are once, few, many or a class for expanded clones.

V gene: TRBV7-2; J gene: TRBJ2-7; D gene: .; clone size: .; CDR3 protein: CASSAGFAYEQYF; CDR3 DNA: TGTGCCAGCAGCGCAGGGTTCGCCTACGAGCAGTACTTC
V gene: TRBV14; J gene: TRBJ1-4; D gene: TRBD1; clone size: once; CDR3 protein: CASSQVTGLHEKLFF; CDR3 DNA: TGTGCCAGCAGCCAAGTGACAGGGTTGCACGAAAAACTGTTTTTT
V gene: TRBV28; J gene: TRBJ2-3; D gene: .; clone size: .; CDR3 protein: CASSLANPDTQYF; CDR3 DNA: TGTGCCAGCAGTTTAGCTAACCCAGATACGCAGTATTTT
V gene: TRBV7-7; J gene: TRBJ2-1; D gene: .; clone size: .; CDR3 protein: CASSPEGARNEQFF; CDR3 DNA: TGTGCTAGCAGCCCCGAAGGGGCAAGGAATGAGCAGTTCTTC
V gene: TRBV5-5; J gene: TRBJ2-1; D gene: .; clone size: .; CDR3 protein: CASSLGGHNEQFF; CDR3 DNA: TGTGCCAGCAGCTTGGGCGGCCACAATGAGCAGTTCTTC
V gene: TRBV21-1; J gene: TRBJ1-4; D gene: .; clone size: .; CDR3 protein: CASSKGWGGMTEKLFF; CDR3 DNA: TGTGCCAGCAGCAAAGGGTGGGGGGGTATGACGGAAAAACTGTTTTTT
V gene: TRBV27; J gene: TRBJ2-7; D gene: .; clone size: .; CDR3 protein: CASSLSLDRYYEQYF; CDR3 DNA: TGTGCCAGCAGTTTATCCCTTGACAGGTACTACGAGCAGTACTTC
V gene: TRBV28; J gene: TRBJ2-1; D gene: .; clone size: few; CDR3 protein: CASSLLGDGLEEQFF; CDR3 DNA: TGTGCCAGCAGTTTATTAGGGGATGGTCTGGAAGAGCAGTTCTTC
V gene: TRBV6-1; J gene: TRBJ1-6; D gene: .; clone size: once; CDR3 protein: CASQPDNSPLHF; CDR3 DNA: TGTGCCAGTCAACCAGATAATTCACCCCTCCACTTT
V gene: TRBV27; J gene: TRBJ2-1; D gene: TRBD1; clone size: once; CDR3 protein: CASSFDRGGYNEQFF; CDR3 DNA: TGTGCCAGCAGTTTCGACAGGGGAGGCTACAATGAGCAGTTCTTC
V gene: TRBV6-5; J gene: TRBJ1-4; D gene: .; clone size: .; CDR3 protein: CASRQLGGEKLFF; CDR3 DNA: TGTGCCAGCAGACAGTTAGGAGGAGAAAAACTGTTTTTT
V gene: TRBV28; J gene: TRBJ1-1; D gene: .; clone size: .; CDR3 protein: CASSAGQREWEAFF; CDR3 DNA: TGTGCCAGCAGTGCCGGACAGCGAGAATGGGAAGCTTTCTTT
V gene: TRBV5-1; J gene: TRBJ2-3; D gene: .; clone size: .; CDR3 protein: CASSPKGASTDTQYF; CDR3 DNA: TGCGCCAGCAGCCCCAAGGGAGCTAGCACAGATACGCAGTATTTT
V gene: TRBV5-1; J gene: TRBJ2-7; D gene: .; clone size: .; CDR3 protein: CASSFRSSYEQYF; CDR3 DNA: TGCGCCAGCAGCTTTCGATCGAGCTACGAGCAGTACTTC
V gene: TRBV7-8; J gene: TRBJ2-2; D gene: TRBD2; clone size: .; CDR3 protein: CASSLALVLAASRNTGELFF; CDR3 DNA: TGTGCCAGCAGCTTAGCGCTCGTTCTAGCGGCCTCGCGGAACACCGGGGAGCTGTTTTTT
V gene: TRBV6-5; J gene: TRBJ1-4; D gene: .; clone size: .; CDR3 protein: CASRGDPGGLFF; CDR3 DNA: TGTGCCAGCAGGGGGGATCCGGGAGGTCTGTTTTTT
V gene: TRBV6-1; J gene: TRBJ1-2; D gene: .; clone size: .; CDR3 protein: CASSIGQFYGYTF; CDR3 DNA: TGTGCCAGCAGTATCGGACAGTTCTATGGCTACACCTTC
V gene: TRBV7-3; J gene: TRBJ2-3; D gene: .; clone size: once; CDR3 protein: CASGSGPPGDTQYF; CDR3 DNA: TGTGCCAGCGGGAGCGGCCCACCTGGAGATACGCAGTATTTT
V gene: TRBV14; J gene: TRBJ2-7; D gene: TRBD2; clone size: .; CDR3 protein: CASSGRTSGAYEQYF; CDR3 DNA: TGTGCCAGCAGCGGGAGGACTAGCGGCGCCTACGAGCAGTACTTC
V gene: TRBV9; J gene: TRBJ2-2; D gene: .; clone size: .; CDR3 protein: CAAGPNTGELFF; CDR3 DNA: TGTGCTGCTGGGCCCAACACCGGGGAGCTGTTTTTT
V gene: TRBV19; J gene: TRBJ2-7; D gene: TRBD1; clone size: .; CDR3 protein: CASSPQGARYEQYF; CDR3 DNA: TGTGCCAGTAGTCCACAGGGGGCGAGATACGAGCAGTACTTC
V gene: TRBV29-1; J gene: TRBJ2-2; D gene: TRBD2; clone size: .; CDR3 protein: CSVGLAEMNTGELFF; CDR3 DNA: TGCAGCGTGGGACTAGCGGAAATGAACACCGGGGAGCTGTTTTTT
V gene: TRBV9; J gene: TRBJ2-5; D gene: TRBD2; clone size: .; CDR3 protein: CASSVALAGRGETQYF; CDR3 DNA: TGTGCCAGCAGCGTAGCTCTAGCGGGAAGGGGGGAGACCCAGTACTTC
V gene: TRBV28; J gene: TRBJ2-7; D gene: TRBD1; clone size: .; CDR3 protein: CASVDGTGWTYEQYF; CDR3 DNA: TGTGCCAGCGTAGACGGGACAGGATGGACCTACGAGCAGTACTTC
V gene: TRBV7-2; J gene: TRBJ2-7; D gene: TRBD2; clone size: .; CDR3 protein: CASSTTGTSVHEQYF; CDR3 DNA: TGTGCCAGCAGCACCACCGGGACTAGCGTCCACGAGCAGTACTTC
V gene: TRBV7-9; J gene: TRBJ2-3; D gene: TRBD1; clone size: .; CDR3 protein: CASSLVTGADTQYF; CDR3 DNA: TGTGCCAGCAGCTTAGTTACAGGGGCAGATACGCAGTATTTT
V gene: TRBV6-6; J gene: TRBJ2-3; D gene: TRBD2; clone size: .; CDR3 protein: CASILVSAGGADTQYF; CDR3 DNA: TGTGCCAGCATCCTCGTTTCGGCGGGAGGGGCAGATACGCAGTATTTT
V gene: TRBV7-3; J gene: TRBJ2-5; D gene: TRBD2; clone size: .; CDR3 protein: CASSPTRVRAGETQYF; CDR3 DNA: TGTGCCAGCAGCCCAACCCGCGTTCGAGCGGGGGAGACCCAGTACTTC
V gene: TRBV19; J gene: TRBJ1-1; D gene: .; clone size: .; CDR3 protein: CASTPWGQRNTEAFF; CDR3 DNA: TGTGCCAGTACCCCATGGGGGCAGAGGAACACTGAAGCTTTCTTT
V gene: TRBV27; J gene: TRBJ2-7; D gene: .; clone size: .; CDR3 protein: CASSSTGFHEQYF; CDR3 DNA: TGTGCCAGCAGTTCCACAGGGTTTCACGAGCAGTACTTC
V gene: TRBV2; J gene: TRBJ1-1; D gene: .; clone size: .; CDR3 protein: CASSDSTEAFF; CDR3 DNA: TGTGCCAGCAGTGATAGCACTGAAGCTTTCTTT
V gene: TRBV6-5; J gene: TRBJ2-2; D gene: TRBD1; clone size: .; CDR3 protein: CASSLRDRHTGELFF; CDR3 DNA: TGTGCCAGCAGTTTACGGGACAGACACACCGGGGAGCTGTTTTTT
V gene: TRBV6-5; J gene: TRBJ2-1; D gene: TRBD1; clone size: .; CDR3 protein: CASSSRQGNNNEQFF; CDR3 DNA: TGTGCCAGCAGTTCCCGACAGGGTAACAACAATGAGCAGTTCTTC